Described below is a single T cell receptor (beta chain) sequence and its context. What this receptor recognizes is not known. Per-base quality was not reported, and no clone a single base away is much larger than it. From each donor, a single peripheral blood sample of 95 to 150 mL on average was drawn into heparinised tubes. A BD FACSAria II and a panel including CD45RO, CCR7, CD25, CD127, CD95 and CD27 were used to sort naive, central memory, regulatory and stem cell-like memory CD4+ T cells. Purity was above 98% for every sorted population. PBMCs were isolated immediately by Lymphoprep density gradient centrifugation and stained directly without culture. Samples were stained and sorted in pairs, with one healthy donor and one patient per experiment, so that batch effects were minimized. The CDR3 sequence holds 18 residues, the cysteine and phenylalanine included. Only CDR3 DNA remains: 54 bases, in frame from the first base. Trimming removed 1 base from V and 3 bases from J; the gene matches leave 11 bases unexplained. CDR1 and CDR2 were assigned from the germline V gene as LGHNA and YNFKEQ.

This sample is drawn from a study of beta chain features in type 1 diabetes (dated by TCRdb to 2016 to 2018). Describing the broader study: Patients and healthy donors did not differ in mean age, gender distribution, total cell number or subset yield. Across all samples, approximately 100 million sorted cells were examined, and cell number per subset correlated strongly with RNA yield. In the study, recently diagnosed type 1 diabetes patients and matched healthy donors were compared on the TCRB repertoires of their sorted circulating CD4+ T cell subsets. Whereas all 30 or so donors provided naive and central memory subsets, regulatory and stem cell-like memory subsets were isolated from just 8 patients and about 8 healthy donors. Overall results and qualifications from the work: Naive, central memory and regulatory TCRB repertoires appeared more similar among patients than among healthy donors. Because small numbers of individuals were included in the HLA sub-analyses, any influence of HLA type on TCRB rearrangement was left unresolved. Sequencing cDNA rather than genomic DNA could over-represent highly expressing activated cells, although activation and CD3 levels did not differ between groups. Shorter templates might have been favored by PCR, but patient and control samples were amplified and corrected together, so both groups would have been affected equally by any skew. At VDJ recombination sites, patients with type 1 diabetes made fewer insertions and deleted more nucleotides, a pattern implying thymic rearrangement abnormalities. Type 1 diabetes patients showed a moderate but significant shortening of TCRB CDR3 length in all four CD4+ subsets.

The entire amount of isolated RNA was reverse transcribed using the High Capacity cDNA Reverse Transcription Kit, so the sequenced TCRB transcripts were expressed ones. Deep immunoSEQ sequencing was performed on naive, central memory and regulatory T cell samples, with an average of roughly 4 million total reads per sample. Sorted cells were lysed in RLT buffer, and RNA was extracted using DNase-treated RNeasy Micro or Mini kits according to cell number. Each cell subset was processed on its own to prevent cross-contamination, while patient and healthy donor samples were processed together. TCRB sequences were amplified from cDNA with the immunoSEQ multiplex PCR, producing 87-bp fragments spanning the CDR3 region. Sequencing of the amplicons was done on the Illumina HiSeq platform. Concerning the study's data processing: PCR bias was corrected computationally using synthetic template baselines, and reads within Hamming distance 2 were collapsed, with unmergeable singletons discarded. Reads were aligned to IMGT to assign V, D and J genes, CDR3 length, and insertions or deletions at six rearrangement sites. Within each subset, clonotype counts were normalized to sorted cell number, and only after that were true diversity and Gini coefficients computed with the tcR R package. The overlap coefficient, calculated on TCRB nucleotide sequences, was used to quantify repertoire sharing. Out-of-frame TCRB sequences from naive cells were analyzed as a proxy for the pre-selection repertoire. TCRdb carries this immuneACCESS record with in-frame sequences only. Its versions omit some clonotypes, under half of them owing to an unresolved V gene in the studies checked, with the rest unexplained. D and trimming come from the DNA, and the V and J calls and clone size come from that table. This sample holds roughly 610,000 clones; about 14% were observed only once. The ten largest clones take up approximately 0.099% of the sample.

The chain is encoded by TRBV4-2 joined to TRBJ2-4, with TRBD2 matching 8 junction bases. The material sequenced was naive CD4+ T cells from blood. Interpreted using the paper, the cell subset or site label stands for: true naive CD4+ T cells. This receptor was obtained from a man aged 18 to 29 in good health. The nucleotide sequence reads TGTGCCAGCAGCCAAGGGTCCGGGACTAGTTGGGTCAAAAACATTCAGTACTTC. Translated, this is CASSQGSGTSWVKNIQYF.